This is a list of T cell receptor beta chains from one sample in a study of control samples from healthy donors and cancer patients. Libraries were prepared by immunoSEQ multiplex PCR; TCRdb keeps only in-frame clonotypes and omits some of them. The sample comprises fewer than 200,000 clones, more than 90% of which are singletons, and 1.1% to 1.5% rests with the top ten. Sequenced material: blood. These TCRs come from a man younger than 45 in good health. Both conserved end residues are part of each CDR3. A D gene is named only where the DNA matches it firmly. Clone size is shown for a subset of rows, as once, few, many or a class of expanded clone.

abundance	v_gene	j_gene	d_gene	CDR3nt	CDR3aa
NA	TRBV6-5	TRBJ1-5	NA	TGTGCCAGCAGTCTCAGACAGAACCGGGATCAGCCCCAGCATTTT	CASSLRQNRDQPQHF
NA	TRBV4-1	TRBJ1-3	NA	TGCGCCAGCAGCCAAGAGTGGGCAGGGTTTGTAAACACCATATATTTT	CASSQEWAGFVNTIYF
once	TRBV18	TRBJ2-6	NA	TGTGCCAGCTCACCACAGGGAGGGGCCAACGTCCTGACTTTC	CASSPQGGANVLTF
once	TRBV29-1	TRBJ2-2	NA	TGCAGCGGAGGGGGGAGGGCGGTCGGGGAGCTGTTTTTT	CSGGGRAVGELFF
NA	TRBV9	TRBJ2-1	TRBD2	TGTGCCAGCAGCGTAGGACTAGCCTCCTACAATGAGCAGTTCTTC	CASSVGLASYNEQFF
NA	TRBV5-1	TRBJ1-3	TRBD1	TGCGCCAGCAGCTTGACAGGGGGCGCGAGGGGAAACACCATATATTTT	CASSLTGGARGNTIYF
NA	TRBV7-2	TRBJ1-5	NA	TGTGCCAGCAGCTTAAGAGGGGGGACGGAGCCCCAGCATTTT	CASSLRGGTEPQHF
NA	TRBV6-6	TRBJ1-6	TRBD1	TGCGTGGGGCAGGGGGCGTCTAATTCACCCCTCCACTTT	CVGQGASNSPLHF
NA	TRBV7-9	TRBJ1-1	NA	TGTGCCAGCAGCTATCTCAGGGGTGAAGCTTTCTTT	CASSYLRGEAFF
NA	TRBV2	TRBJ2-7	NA	TGTGCCAGCAGTGATAAAATGGTAGTCCAGTACTTC	CASSDKMVVQYF
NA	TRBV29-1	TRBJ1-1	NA	TGCAGCGTTGAAAGGGGGGGGACTGAAGCTTTCTTT	CSVERGGTEAFF
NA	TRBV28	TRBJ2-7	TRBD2	TGTGCCAGCAGTCCTCCCCCGACTAGCGGGAGGAACGAGCAGTACTTC	CASSPPPTSGRNEQYF
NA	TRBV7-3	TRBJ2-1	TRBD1	TGTGCCAGCAGCTTCCGGGACAGTTCCTACAATGAGCAGTTCTTC	CASSFRDSSYNEQFF
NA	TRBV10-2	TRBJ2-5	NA	TGCGCCAGCAGTGAGTCTAGGGTCGAGACCCAGTACTTC	CASSESRVETQYF
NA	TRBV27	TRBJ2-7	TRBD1	TGTGCCAGCAGCCCCAGCCAGGGGGCGACCTACGAGCAGTACTTC	CASSPSQGATYEQYF
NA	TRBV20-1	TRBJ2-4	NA	TGCAGTGCTAGTAGTGGGACGGGTGAGAACATTCAGTACTTC	CSASSGTGENIQYF
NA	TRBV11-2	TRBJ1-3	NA	TGTGCCAGCAGCTTACGGGGAAACACCATATATTTT	CASSLRGNTIYF
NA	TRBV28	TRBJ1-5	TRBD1	TGTGCCAGCAGTTTGGGACAGGACTTTCAGCCCCAGCATTTT	CASSLGQDFQPQHF
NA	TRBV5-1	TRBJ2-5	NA	TGCGCCAGCAGCTTGGGATCTCCTCCCCAAGAGACCCAGTACTTC	CASSLGSPPQETQYF
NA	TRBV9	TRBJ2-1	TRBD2	TGTGCCAGCACCCCAGCGGGAGGGTCCTACAATGAGCAGTTCTTC	CASTPAGGSYNEQFF
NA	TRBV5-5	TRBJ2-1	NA	TGTGCCAGCAGCTTGGGGTTAAGTGCCCCCGAGCAGTTCTTC	CASSLGLSAPEQFF
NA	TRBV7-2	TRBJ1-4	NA	TGTGCCAGCAGCTTAGTTGCGGTTGCCGCAACTAATGAAAAACTGTTTTTT	CASSLVAVAATNEKLFF
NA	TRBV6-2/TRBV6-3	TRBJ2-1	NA	TGTGCCAGCAGTTACTACGCAAGGGAGCAGTTCTTC	CASSYYAREQFF
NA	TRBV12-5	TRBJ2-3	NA	TGTGCTAGTGGTGATAGGGCAGATACGCAGTATTTT	CASGDRADTQYF
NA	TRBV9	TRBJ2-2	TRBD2	TGTGCCAGCAGCGTGGGGATAGCGGGGAAGAACACCGGGGAGCTGTTTTTT	CASSVGIAGKNTGELFF
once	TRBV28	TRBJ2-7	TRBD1	TGTGCCAGCAGCCGCTCCGGACAGGCGGCCTACGAGCAGTACTTC	CASSRSGQAAYEQYF
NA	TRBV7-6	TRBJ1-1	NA	TGTGCCAGCAGCTTAGTGGGAGGCAACACTGAAGCTTTCTTT	CASSLVGGNTEAFF
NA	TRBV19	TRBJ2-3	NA	TGTGCCAGTAGTTCCGGGTGGAGGGGAAGGGATACGCAGTATTTT	CASSSGWRGRDTQYF
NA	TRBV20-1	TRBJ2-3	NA	TGCAGTGCTGTTACAGATACGCAGTATTTT	CSAVTDTQYF
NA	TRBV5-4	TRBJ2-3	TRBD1	TGTGCCAGCAGCGGGACAGGGAGTATGGCAGATACGCAGTATTTT	CASSGTGSMADTQYF
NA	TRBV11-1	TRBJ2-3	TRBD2	TGTGCCAGCAGCTTCCGGTCTAGCGGCGGCACAGATACGCAGTATTTT	CASSFRSSGGTDTQYF
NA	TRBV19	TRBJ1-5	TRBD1	TGTGCCAGTAGCTTCATCCCGGGGACAGGGCTAGATAATAGCAATCAGCCCCAGCATTTT	CASSFIPGTGLDNSNQPQHF
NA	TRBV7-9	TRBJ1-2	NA	TGTGCCAGCAGCAGCCGACAAACCACTAACTATGGCTACACCTTC	CASSSRQTTNYGYTF
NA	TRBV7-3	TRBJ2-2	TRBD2	TGTGCCAGCAGCTTAAACGGGAGGGCCAACACCGGGGAGCTGTTTTTT	CASSLNGRANTGELFF
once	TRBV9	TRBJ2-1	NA	TGTGCCAGCAGCGTAGCAGGTGAGCAGTTCTTC	CASSVAGEQFF
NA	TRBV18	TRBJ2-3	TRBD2	TGTGCCAGCTCACGAAATGCGGGGGGGAACACAGATACGCAGTATTTT	CASSRNAGGNTDTQYF
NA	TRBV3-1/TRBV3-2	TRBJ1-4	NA	TGTGCCAGCAGCCGGGGTAGGGGATGGAGTGAAAAACTGTTTTTT	CASSRGRGWSEKLFF
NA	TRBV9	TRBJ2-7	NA	TGTGCCAGCAGTGACCCCGGGGGACAGTCCCACGAGCAGTACTTC	CASSDPGGQSHEQYF
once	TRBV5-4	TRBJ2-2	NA	TGTGCCAGCAGCTTACACAGCAACACCGGGGAGCTGTTTTTT	CASSLHSNTGELFF
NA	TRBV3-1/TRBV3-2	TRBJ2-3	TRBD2	TGTGCCAGCAGCTCCCAACTAGCGGGAGGTATAGATACGCAGTATTTT	CASSSQLAGGIDTQYF
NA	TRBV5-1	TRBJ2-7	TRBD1	TGCGCCAGCAGCGTGGGACAGGGGGCCTACGAGCAGTACTTC	CASSVGQGAYEQYF
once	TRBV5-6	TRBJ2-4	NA	TGTGCCAGCAGCTTCCGGACTACGGGCATTCAGTACTTC	CASSFRTTGIQYF
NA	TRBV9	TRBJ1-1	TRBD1	TGTGCCAGCAGCCCCCTAACAACAGGGGGCCACACTGAAGCTTTCTTT	CASSPLTTGGHTEAFF
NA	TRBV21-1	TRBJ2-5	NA	TGTGCCAGCAACGCGGCAGAGGTCCAAGGGCCCCAAGAGACCCAGTACTTC	CASNAAEVQGPQETQYF
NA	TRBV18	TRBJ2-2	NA	TGTGCCAGCTCACCACCGGGGGGTCCCGGGGAGCTGTTTTTT	CASSPPGGPGELFF
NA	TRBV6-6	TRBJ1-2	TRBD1	TGTGCCAGCAGAGCCCGGGACAGTCCGGGCTACACCTTC	CASRARDSPGYTF
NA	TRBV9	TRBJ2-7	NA	TGTGCCAGCAGCGTAGGTTCCGGGGGACACTACGAGCAGTACTTC	CASSVGSGGHYEQYF
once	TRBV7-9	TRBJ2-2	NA	TGTGCCAGCAGCCAGTGGGGGGCAGACGGGGAGCTGTTTTTT	CASSQWGADGELFF
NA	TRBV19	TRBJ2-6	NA	TGTGCCAGTACCATATCTGGGGCCAACGTCCTGACTTTC	CASTISGANVLTF
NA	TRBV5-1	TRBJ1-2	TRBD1	TGCGCCAGCAGCTTGGCGTCCGGACAGGGCTACTATGGCTACACCTTC	CASSLASGQGYYGYTF